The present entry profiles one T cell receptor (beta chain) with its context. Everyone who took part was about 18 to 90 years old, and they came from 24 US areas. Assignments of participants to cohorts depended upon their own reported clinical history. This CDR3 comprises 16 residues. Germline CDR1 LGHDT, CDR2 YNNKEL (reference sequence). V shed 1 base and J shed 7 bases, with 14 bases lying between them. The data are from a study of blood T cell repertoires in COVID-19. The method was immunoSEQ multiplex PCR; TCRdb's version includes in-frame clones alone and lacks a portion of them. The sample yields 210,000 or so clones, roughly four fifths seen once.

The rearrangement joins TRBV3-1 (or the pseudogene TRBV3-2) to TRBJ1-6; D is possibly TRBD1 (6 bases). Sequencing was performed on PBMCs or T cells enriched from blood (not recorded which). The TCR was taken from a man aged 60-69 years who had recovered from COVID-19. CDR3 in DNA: TGTGCCAGCAGCCAAGCGCCCCCAGGGGTGAATTCACCCCTCCACTTT. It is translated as CASSQAPPGVNSPLHF.